This TCR beta chain stems from a study of blood T cell repertoires in COVID-19. Whole-study context: The samples span acute and convalescent COVID-19 from the United States, Italy and Spain.

The germline CDR1 and CDR2 sequences are SGHAT and FQNNGV. The V gene lost 7 bases and the J gene lost 6 bases, with 12 bases spanning the gap. The CDR3 is made up of 12 amino acids. Patients in Seattle were enrolled during active infection, then followed longitudinally. In the original workflow: By means of reference gene primer amplification, nucleated cell counts were estimated. Method: immunoSEQ multiplex PCR; TCRdb's copy keeps in-frame clones and lacks some. V and J calls and clone size follow that table, whereas D and trimming were derived from the DNA. Seen here are some 350,000 clones, about 88% observed once, and the top ten hold about 7.3%.

Sequencing input: peripheral blood. The rearrangement joins TRBV11-2 to TRBJ1-2; D gene uncertain. The source of this sequence is a woman aged 70-85 years with COVID-19, enrolled during active disease. CDR3 loop: CASTDRGDGYTF. CDR3 DNA: TGTGCCAGCACAGACCGGGGAGATGGCTACACCTTC.